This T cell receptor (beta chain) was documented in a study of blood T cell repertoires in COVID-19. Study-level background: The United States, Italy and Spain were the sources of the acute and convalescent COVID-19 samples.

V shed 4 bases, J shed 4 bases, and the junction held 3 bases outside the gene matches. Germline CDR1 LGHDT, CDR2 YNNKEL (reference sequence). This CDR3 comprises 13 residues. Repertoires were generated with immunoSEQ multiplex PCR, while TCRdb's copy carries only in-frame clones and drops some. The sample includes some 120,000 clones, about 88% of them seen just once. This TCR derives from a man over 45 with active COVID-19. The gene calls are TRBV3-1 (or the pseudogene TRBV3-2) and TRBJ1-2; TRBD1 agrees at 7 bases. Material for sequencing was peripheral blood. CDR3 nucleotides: TGTGCCAGCAGCCCCAGGGGGACCTATGGCTACACCTTC. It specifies CASSPRGTYGYTF.